A selection of T cell receptor beta chains follows, all from one sample in a study of Ad26.COV2.S vaccination and SARS-CoV-2 variants. Assay used: immunoSEQ multiplex PCR; TCRdb lists only in-frame clones, some missing. The sample has 350,000 to 450,000 clones; 80% to 90% are singletons. The material sequenced was peripheral blood, taken in a trial of Ad26.COV2.S vaccine versus placebo. The receptors originated from a person aged 18 to 59 who received the Ad26.COV2.S COVID-19 vaccine or a placebo. CDR3s leave out the opening cysteine and the closing phenylalanine or tryptophan.

v_gene	CDR3aa
TRBV21-1	ASKLLDEQY
TRBV29-1	SVEDRVAF
TRBV3-1/TRBV3-2	ASSQTGEIYEQY
TRBV6-2/TRBV6-3	ASSYASGEVQY
TRBV7-8	ASSPGGQSYNEQF
TRBV20-1	SARMYNEQF
TRBV6-6	ASSYSGQGPNQPQH
TRBV7-9	ASSRGGTSGYEQY
TRBV11-2	ASSLVGGDYEQY
TRBV7-9	ASSLGAGNTEAF
TRBV7-9	ASSSPSQVHSNTEAF
TRBV14	ASSLGGAHSYEQY
TRBV3-1/TRBV3-2	ASSQVGGGDSPLH
TRBV7-2	ASSPSTGYNEQF
TRBV6-6	ASTELAAGGQDTQY
TRBV2	ASTVDGAHTGELF
TRBV4-3	ASSHTTGSGNTIY
TRBV12-3/TRBV12-4	ASSTGAYEQY
TRBV7-2	ASGQGATANYGYT
TRBV27	ASSYADTQY
TRBV27	ASSLVVTGYGQY
TRBV5-4	ASSLAGSAEAF
TRBV6-7	ASSPRTHYGYT
TRBV7-2	ASSHRVGDRVAGYSPLH
TRBV10-3	AISEGPPGDEKLF
TRBV9	ASSPRDWIYNEQF
TRBV4-3	ASSQEAGDLDTGELF
TRBV30	AWSLTGTGSEKLF
TRBV27	ASTDLGSYNSPLH
TRBV7-9	ASSFGTGANEKLF
TRBV6-5	ASSLRGGQNEQF